These 25 T cell receptor beta chains were sequenced from one sample in a study of blood T cell repertoires in COVID-19. The method was immunoSEQ multiplex PCR; TCRdb's version includes in-frame clones alone and lacks a portion of them. This table holds roughly 350,000 clones, under 95% found once. Sequenced input: peripheral blood. Receptor source: a woman aged 18-29 years who had recovered from COVID-19.

This clone came up a few times. The V gene is TRBV6-6, the J gene TRBJ2-2, with TRBD1 matching 12 bases. Germline lookup yields CDR1 MNHNY and CDR2 SVGAGI (reference sequence). The ends lost 5 bases at V and 4 bases at J; junction bases unmatched: 5. The length of the CDR3 is 16 residues. CDR3 nucleotide sequence: TGTGCCAGCAGTGGGACAGGGGGCCGCGGCACCGGGGAGCTGTTTTTT. Translating gives CASSGTGGRGTGELFF.

This chain joins TRBV6-5 and TRBJ2-5, with D perhaps TRBD2 (6 bases). V lost 6 bases to trimming and J lost 0 bases, with 8 bases between them. Germline V gene data show CDR1 as MNHEY and CDR2 as SVGAGI. This CDR3 has 13 residues. CDR3: CASSGSYQETQYF. CDR3 nucleotide sequence: TGTGCCAGCAGCGGGAGTTACCAAGAGACCCAGTACTTC.

The chain carries TRBV18 and TRBJ2-5; D gene unclear. Trimming cost V 2 bases and J 1 base, with 11 bases left between them. Germline V gene sequence: CDR1 KGHSH, CDR2 LQKENI. The CDR3 contains 15 residues. Here the CDR3 DNA reads TGTGCCAGCTCACCAATCAGTGGCAGCCAAGAGACCCAGTACTTC. Translated, it gives CASSPISGSQETQYF.

CDR3 DNA: TGTGCCAGCAGCTTCAGCCGGGACATCAAGAACACTGAAGCTTTCTTT. It encodes CASSFSRDIKNTEAFF. V and J are TRBV7-7 and TRBJ1-1; the D gene is possibly TRBD1 (6 bases). Per germline, CDR1 SSHAT and CDR2 FNYEAQ (reference sequence). The V end was cut by 3 bases, the J end by 1 base, with 15 bases between. This CDR3 contains 16 residues. Full variable domain (outside the CDR3, taken from reference TRBV7-7 and TRBJ1-1): GAGVSQSPRYKVTKRGQDVTLRCDPISSHATLYWYQQALGQGPEFLTYFNYEAQPDKSGLPSDRFSAERPEGSISTLTIQRTEQRDSAMYRCASSFSRDIKNTEAFFGQGTRLTVV.

The rearrangement joins TRBV24-1 to TRBJ2-7; 8 bases agree with TRBD2. The CDR3 sequence is 17 residues long. CDR1 is KGHDR, CDR2 SFDVKD, per germline. Losses at the gene ends were 8 bases for V and 4 bases for J; bases not matched to a gene: 18. CDR3 coding DNA: TGTGCCACCACCTTGTTCACCGGGACTAGGGATAAGTACGAGCAGTACGTC. It is translated as CATTLFTGTRDKYEQYV.

The chain has TRBV10-3 and TRBJ2-1; 9 bases are shared with TRBD2. Germline CDR1 is ENHRY and CDR2 is SYGVKD. Trimming cost V 4 bases and J 7 bases; bases outside gene matches: 8. The CDR3 is made up of 15 amino acids. CDR3 sequence: CAISGQAGGLNEQFF. As DNA, the CDR3 is TGTGCCATCAGTGGCCAGGCGGGAGGGCTAAATGAGCAGTTCTTC.

The V and J genes are TRBV11-3 and TRBJ2-1; 8 nucleotides agree with TRBD2. The CDR3 loop spans 16 amino acids. CDR1 and CDR2 (germline): SGHNT, YENEEA. Unmatched junction bases numbered 9, after V lost 2 bases and J lost 6 bases. The DNA for the CDR3 is TGTGCCAGCAGCTTAAGCGCTGCGGGAGGTTCCAATGAGCAGTTCTTC. It encodes CASSLSAAGGSNEQFF.

The CDR3 is CASSRTSAEQYV. Here the CDR3 DNA reads TGTGCCAGCAGCCGCACTAGCGCCGAGCAGTACGTC. The gene calls are TRBV28 and TRBJ2-7; TRBD2 aligns across 7 bases. With V trimmed by 6 bases and J by 6 bases, 5 bases remained unmatched. Germline lookup yields CDR1 MDHEN and CDR2 SYDVKM. This CDR3 is built from 12 residues.

V usage is TRBV4-3 and J usage is TRBJ2-1; 10 nucleotides agree with TRBD2. The CDR3 is 14 residues long. CDR1 and CDR2 (germline): LGHNA, YSLEER. The V gene end was trimmed by 2 bases and the J gene end by 14 bases; junction bases not matched to a gene: 9. The CDR3 region has the DNA TGCGCCAGCAGCCAAAGTTTGCTAGCGGGAGAAGAGTTCTTC. Translating it yields CASSQSLLAGEEFF.

The chain uses TRBV5-6 and TRBJ2-3, with no clear D. V lost 4 bases and J lost 6, with 6 bases in between. This CDR3 region has 11 residues. CDR1 is SGHDT, CDR2 YYEEEE, per germline. The CDR3 spells CASSRADTQYF. CDR3 nucleotides: TGTGCCAGCAGCCGCGCGGATACGCAGTATTTT.

In its sample, this clone was seen a few times. This rearrangement joins TRBV6-6 to TRBJ2-2; D is possibly TRBD2 (6 bases). The V and J ends lost 3 bases and 4 bases respectively, with 12 bases between them. From germline, CDR1 is MNHNY and CDR2 SVGAGI (reference sequence). This CDR3 is built from 15 residues. The CDR3 DNA is TGTGCCAGCAGTTATAGGGAGGTCAGCACCGGGGAGCTGTTTTTT. Translating gives CASSYREVSTGELFF.

This rearrangement joins TRBV11-3 to TRBJ2-4; 12 bases are shared with TRBD1. Trimming at V came to 3 bases and at J to 0 bases, leaving 6 bases not matched to a gene. The CDR3 extends over 18 amino acids. Germline V CDR1 and CDR2: SGHNT, YENEEA. In DNA form, the CDR3 reads TGTGCCAGCAGCTTGGGACAGGGGGCGACTCTAGCCAAAAACATTCAGTACTTC. Its translation: CASSLGQGATLAKNIQYF.

J is TRBJ1-2 and V is TRBV4-3; 8 bases agree with TRBD1. The CDR3 runs to 15 residues. V was pared by 0 bases and J by 3 bases, with 3 bases of the junction left unmatched. Germline V CDR1 and CDR2: LGHNA, YSLEER. The CDR3, as DNA: TGCGCCAGCAGCCAAGAGACAGGGGCAGACTATGGCTACACCTTC. It translates to CASSQETGADYGYTF.

The CDR3 nucleotides are TGCGCCAGCAGCCAAGACGGGAAGGGACAGCCCCAGCATTTT. Protein: CASSQDGKGQPQHF. The chain has TRBV4-3 and TRBJ1-5; D is uncertain. Germline lookup yields CDR1 LGHNA and CDR2 YSLEER. V lost 0 bases to trimming and J lost 7 bases, with 10 bases between them. The CDR3 length is 14 residues.

The rearrangement uses TRBV18 and TRBJ1-6, with D unresolved. V lost 2 bases and J 0 bases, leaving 8 bases between the germline ends. The CDR3 has 16 amino acids. CDR1 KGHSH and CDR2 LQKENI come from the germline V gene. As DNA, the CDR3 is TGTGCCAGCTCACCAAGCCTTATCTCCTATAATTCACCCCTCCACTTT. Amino acid sequence: CASSPSLISYNSPLHF.

This clone was counted at least ten times. This sample also contains other DNA sequences that code for the same CDR3. J is TRBJ2-1 and V is TRBV19, with 13 bases fitting TRBD2. Germline CDR1 LNHDA, CDR2 SQIVND (reference sequence). The J segment lost 7 bases and the V segment lost 1 base, leaving 1 base of the junction unmatched. The CDR3 totals 15 residues. In nucleotides, the CDR3 is TGTGCCAGTAGTATAGGGACTAGCGGGAGTAATGAGCAGTTCTTC. It specifies CASSIGTSGSNEQFF.

This clone was observed once. The chain links TRBV7-9 to TRBJ2-7; D ambiguous. V was shortened by 1 base and J by 2 bases, with 18 bases between the two germline ends. Germline V gene lookup returns CDR1 SEHNR and CDR2 FQNEAQ (reference sequence). The CDR3 has 17 residues. The CDR3 loop is CASSLVPPVPSPYEQYV. The CDR3 region has the DNA TGTGCCAGCAGCTTAGTTCCCCCGGTGCCGTCACCCTACGAGCAGTACGTC.

The rearrangement uses TRBV4-1 and TRBJ2-3; 14 bases agree with TRBD2. Germline lookup yields CDR1 MGHRA and CDR2 YSYEKL. This CDR3 is 17 amino acids long. Trimming at V came to 1 base and at J to 6 bases, leaving 6 bases not matched to a gene. The CDR3 sequence: CASSQAGTSGSSDTQYF. In nucleotides, the CDR3 is TGCGCCAGCAGCCAAGCCGGGACTAGCGGGAGTAGTGATACGCAGTATTTT.

The chain carries TRBV19 and TRBJ2-1, with a possible D match to TRBD1 (6 bases). Germline V CDR1 and CDR2: LNHDA, SQIVND (reference sequence). V lost 5 bases and J 2 bases, leaving 7 bases between the germline ends. This CDR3 has 13 amino acids. The CDR3 sequence is CASSWGPYNEQFF. CDR3 DNA sequence: TGTGCCAGTAGTTGGGGGCCCTACAATGAGCAGTTCTTC.

The CDR3 DNA is TGTGCCAGCAGCCGTGGGGGACTAGCGGGAGGAGGAGAGACCCAGTACTTC. It yields the protein CASSRGGLAGGGETQYF. This chain links TRBV7-8 with TRBJ2-5, with 15 bases identical to TRBD2. V gave up 5 bases and J gave up 4 bases; unmatched junction bases: 8. The germline CDR1 and CDR2 sequences are SGHVS and FQNEAQ. The length of the CDR3 is 17 residues. Combining the CDR3 with reference TRBV7-8 and TRBJ2-5 gives the whole variable domain GAGVSQSPRYKVAKRGQDVALRCDPISGHVSLFWYQQALGQGPEFLTYFQNEAQLDKSGLPSDRFFAERPEGSVSTLKIQRTQQEDSAVYLCASSRGGLAGGGETQYFGPGTRLLVL.

This rearrangement joins TRBV19 to TRBJ2-5, with 15 nucleotides matching TRBD2. The CDR3 length is 16 residues. Trimming removed 5 bases from V and 5 bases from J; junction bases left unmatched: 6. Germline-derived CDR1 and CDR2 are LNHDA and SQIVND (reference sequence). The CDR3 bases are TGTGCCAGTAGTCCGGGACTAGCGGGAGGACTGGAGACCCAGTACTTC. It is translated as CASSPGLAGGLETQYF.

This CDR3 reads CASSPLAGGIETQYF. CDR3 nucleotides: TGTGCCAGCAGCCCACTAGCGGGAGGGATAGAGACCCAGTACTTC. The V gene is TRBV27, the J gene TRBJ2-5; 13 bases are shared with TRBD2. The J segment lost 4 bases and the V segment lost 6 bases, leaving 5 bases of the junction unmatched. Germline V gene sequence: CDR1 MNHEY, CDR2 SMNVEV (reference sequence). CDR3 length: 15 amino acids.

The count of this clone is one. The chain joins TRBV6-2 or TRBV6-3 to TRBJ2-5; D assignment may be TRBD1 or TRBD2 (6 bases each). Germline lookup yields CDR1 MNHEY and CDR2 SVGEGT. V was shortened by 7 bases and J by 0 bases, with 18 bases between the two germline ends. The CDR3 is made up of 16 amino acids. As DNA, the CDR3 is TGTGCCAGCATCCCGGGGGCGGGCGCCTACCAAGAGACCCAGTACTTC. This gives the protein CASIPGAGAYQETQYF.

The chain links TRBV7-2 to TRBJ1-1; D is perhaps TRBD1 (6 bases). Trimming took off 0 bases at V and 1 base at J, with 12 bases between the two ends. This CDR3 spans 16 amino acids. Germline CDR1 SGHTA, CDR2 FQGNSA. The CDR3 here is CASSLAGGLRNTEAFF. The DNA of the CDR3 is TGTGCCAGCAGCTTAGCGGGGGGGCTTAGGAACACTGAAGCTTTCTTT.

The chain recombines TRBV4-3 with TRBJ2-1, with 8 bases that match TRBD1. Trimming at V came to 0 bases and at J to 8 bases, leaving 12 bases not matched to a gene. Germline V gene lookup returns CDR1 LGHNA and CDR2 YSLEER. This CDR3 is built from 17 residues. CDR3 sequence reads: CASSQDGRGQGRDEQFF. DNA for the CDR3: TGCGCCAGCAGCCAAGATGGCCGCGGACAGGGCCGGGATGAGCAGTTCTTC.